This record concerns one T cell receptor (beta chain) sequence. What it binds is not known. The CD45RO-CCR7+CD27+CD95- phenotype denoted naive CD8+ T cells. The CDR3 is 11 amino acids. The germline gives CDR1 SQVTM, CDR2 ANQGSEA. This sample stems from a study of CXCR3-negative and CXCR3-positive naive CD8 T cells. Study-level points and caveats: Naive cells used TRBV-TRBJ genes in much the same way whether CXCR3-negative or CXCR3-positive; memory cells did not.

The study made its TRB cDNA libraries by 5' RACE, adding UMI labels. Reprocessing the 5' RACE reads, TCRdb reports a single entry for every CDR3 protein and omits DNA. The table counts about 62,000 distinct CDR3 sequences; more than 3.5% lies in the top ten. The chain links TRBV29-1 to TRBJ1-1. Source material: naive CXCR3- CD8+ T cells from blood. Regarding subset: CD45RO-CCR7+CD27+CD95- naive CD8+ T cells lacking CXCR3 (TNR3-). This clonotype was obtained from a human donor in good health. Some clones in this sample may be carry-over from other donors' samples. The CDR3 loop is CSVGEYTEAFF.